Included here is one TCR beta chain sequence, with context. These data belong to a study of cytomegalovirus exposure and HLA in healthy donors. Study-level background: Approximately 170 million T cells yielded 100 million or so unique TCR beta sequences in earlier analysis.

The study ran its PCR with 60 Vbeta and 13 Jbeta primers. Some clones are missing from TCRdb's copy, which holds only in-frame ones; the method was immunoSEQ multiplex PCR. The sample consists of approximately 200,000 clones, over 60% of them appearing once. The CDR3 loop spans 14 amino acids. The ends were cut back, 2 bases at V and 6 bases at J, with 10 bases in the middle. Germline V gene sequence: CDR1 MGHDK, CDR2 SYGVNS. The receptor comes from a man aged 18 to 35 in good health and CMV-seronegative. The chain recombines TRBV25-1 with TRBJ1-4; TRBD1 might be the D (5 bases). The specimen sequenced was PBMCs. The CDR3 spells CASSEGDWDEKLFF. The CDR3 region has the DNA TGTGCCAGCAGTGAAGGGGACTGGGATGAAAAACTGTTTTTT.